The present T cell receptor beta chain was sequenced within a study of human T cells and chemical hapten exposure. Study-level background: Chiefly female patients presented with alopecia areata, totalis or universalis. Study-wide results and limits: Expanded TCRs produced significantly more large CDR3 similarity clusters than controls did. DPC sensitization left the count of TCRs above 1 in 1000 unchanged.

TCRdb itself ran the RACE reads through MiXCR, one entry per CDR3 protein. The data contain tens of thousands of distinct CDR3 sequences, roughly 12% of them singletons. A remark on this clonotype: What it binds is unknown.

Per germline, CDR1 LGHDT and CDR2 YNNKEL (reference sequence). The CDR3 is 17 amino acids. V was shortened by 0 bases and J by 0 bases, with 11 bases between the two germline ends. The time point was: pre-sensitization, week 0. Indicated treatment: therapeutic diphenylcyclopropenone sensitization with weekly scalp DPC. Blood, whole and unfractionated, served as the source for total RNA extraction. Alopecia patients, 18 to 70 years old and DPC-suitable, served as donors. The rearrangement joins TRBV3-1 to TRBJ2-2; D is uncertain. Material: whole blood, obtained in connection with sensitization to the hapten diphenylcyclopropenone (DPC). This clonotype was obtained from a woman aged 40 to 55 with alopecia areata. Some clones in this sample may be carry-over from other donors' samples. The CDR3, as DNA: TGTGCCAGCAGCCAAGATCGCGTCGCGGCGAACACCGGGGAGCTGTTTTTT. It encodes CASSQDRVAANTGELFF.